What follows is one TCR beta chain and its context. Time point reported: pretreatment peripheral blood. The data stem from a study of PD-L1 blockade in urothelial cancer. This table comes from immunoSEQ multiplex PCR, and its TCRdb copy is limited to in-frame clones, with some not included. This table holds under 95,000 clones, 80% to 85% found once. Trimming stripped 5 bases from V and 1 base from J, with 9 bases between. Per germline, CDR1 MDHEN and CDR2 SYDVKM. CDR3 length: 14 amino acids. This sequence originates from a woman aged 70-85 years with urothelial cancer. The V call is TRBV28, the J call TRBJ1-5; no reliable D call. Source: PBMCs, taken around atezolizumab (anti-PD-L1) treatment. Here the CDR3 reads CASSLGGSNQPQHF. The CDR3 DNA is TGTGCCAGCAGTCTTGGAGGAAGCAATCAGCCCCAGCATTTT.